The sequence of this T cell receptor (beta chain) was determined in a study of blood T cell repertoires in COVID-19. Study-wide context: Samples taken during acute and convalescent COVID-19 were collected in the United States, Italy and Spain. From T cells, B-cell-depleted T cells, or PBMCs came the material, which was cDNA or gDNA.

In the original processing: By means of reference gene primer amplification, nucleated cell counts were estimated. Using immunoSEQ multiplex PCR, the repertoire was profiled, and TCRdb retains in-frame clones only, with some absent. The V and J calls and the clone size are those of that table, but D and trimming were determined from the DNA. The sample carries around 84,000 clones, 70% to 80% recorded once. Sequenced: peripheral blood. The clonotype originates from a man in his fifties with active or convalescent COVID-19.

CDR3 bases: TGTGCCAGCAGCCAAGGACAGGGGGAGAACACCGGGGAGCTGTTTTTT. Its protein is CASSQGQGENTGELFF. This chain links TRBV3-1 (or the pseudogene TRBV3-2) with TRBJ2-2; 9 positions agree with TRBD1. CDR3 size: 16 residues. V trimming: 1 base; J trimming: 1 base; junction bases outside the gene matches: 1. Germline V gene data show CDR1 as LGHDT and CDR2 as YNNKEL (reference sequence).